The rows below give T cell receptor beta chains drawn from one sample of a study of OX40 agonist ivuxolimab in advanced cancers. The protocol was immunoSEQ multiplex PCR, while the TCRdb copy is restricted to in-frame clones and leaves out a portion. Among 75,000 to 100,000 clones listed, 70% to 85% were seen once. The sequencing used CD4+ or CD8+ T cells sorted from blood, collected in a trial of the OX40 agonist ivuxolimab. Receptor source: an adult with an advanced solid tumor such as melanoma, head and neck, liver or kidney cancer. CDR3s include the opening cysteine and the closing phenylalanine or tryptophan. Fields, in order: J gene, D gene, clone size, V gene, CDR3 protein, CDR3 DNA. D genes are given only for firm matches. The size of a clone is reported for some rows only, either as once, few or many, or as a class for expanded clones.

j_gene: TRBJ2-3; d_gene: TRBD2; abundance: .; v_gene: TRBV9; CDR3aa: CASSVGGGGTSTDTQYF; CDR3nt: TGTGCCAGCAGCGTAGGAGGCGGGGGAACTAGCACAGATACGCAGTATTTT
j_gene: TRBJ2-2; d_gene: .; abundance: .; v_gene: TRBV27; CDR3aa: CASSLRPGTGELFF; CDR3nt: TGTGCCAGCAGTTTAAGGCCTGGTACTGGGGAGCTGTTTTTT
j_gene: TRBJ2-1; d_gene: TRBD2; abundance: few; v_gene: TRBV9; CDR3aa: CASSVEGLAGVGDSYNEQFF; CDR3nt: TGTGCCAGCAGCGTAGAAGGACTAGCGGGAGTTGGGGACTCCTACAATGAGCAGTTCTTC
j_gene: TRBJ1-1; d_gene: .; abundance: .; v_gene: TRBV28; CDR3aa: CASRRLITEAFF; CDR3nt: TGTGCCAGCAGACGTTTAATCACTGAAGCTTTCTTT
j_gene: TRBJ1-2; d_gene: TRBD1; abundance: .; v_gene: TRBV4-2; CDR3aa: CASSQVVSGQGDHGYTF; CDR3nt: TGTGCCAGCAGCCAAGTGGTATCGGGACAGGGAGACCATGGCTACACCTTC
j_gene: TRBJ1-6; d_gene: TRBD1; abundance: .; v_gene: TRBV19; CDR3aa: CASKTGTGAMSSYNSPLHF; CDR3nt: TGTGCCAGTAAAACCGGGACAGGGGCGATGAGCTCCTATAATTCACCCCTCCACTTT
j_gene: TRBJ2-7; d_gene: TRBD1; abundance: .; v_gene: TRBV10-1; CDR3aa: CASSETGDMTYEQYF; CDR3nt: TGCGCCAGCAGTGAAACAGGGGACATGACCTACGAGCAGTACTTC
j_gene: TRBJ1-6; d_gene: .; abundance: .; v_gene: TRBV28; CDR3aa: CASTPGGSNSPLHF; CDR3nt: TGTGCCAGCACCCCCGGGGGGAGCAATTCACCCCTCCACTTT
j_gene: TRBJ2-1; d_gene: TRBD2; abundance: .; v_gene: TRBV27; CDR3aa: CASSLSSSGVNEQFF; CDR3nt: TGTGCCAGCAGTTTATCGTCTAGCGGGGTAAATGAGCAGTTCTTC
j_gene: TRBJ1-4; d_gene: .; abundance: .; v_gene: TRBV9; CDR3aa: CASSPPVGRGEKLFF; CDR3nt: TGTGCCAGCAGCCCCCCGGTAGGGAGAGGCGAAAAACTGTTTTTT
j_gene: TRBJ2-2; d_gene: .; abundance: .; v_gene: TRBV5-8; CDR3aa: CASSQDRGSEELFF; CDR3nt: TGTGCCAGCAGCCAAGATAGGGGGAGCGAGGAGCTGTTTTTT
j_gene: TRBJ2-6; d_gene: .; abundance: once; v_gene: TRBV10-2; CDR3aa: CASSEAGFSGANVLTF; CDR3nt: TGCGCCAGCAGTGAGGCGGGGTTCTCTGGGGCCAACGTCCTGACTTTC
j_gene: TRBJ2-3; d_gene: .; abundance: .; v_gene: TRBV6-5; CDR3aa: CASSRDGADTQYF; CDR3nt: TGTGCCAGCAGCCGGGACGGTGCAGATACGCAGTATTTT
j_gene: TRBJ2-3; d_gene: .; abundance: .; v_gene: TRBV14; CDR3aa: CASSQLRGQADTQYF; CDR3nt: TGTGCCAGCAGCCAACTCCGGGGTCAGGCAGATACGCAGTATTTT
j_gene: TRBJ1-2; d_gene: .; abundance: .; v_gene: TRBV7-9; CDR3aa: CASSWDEGLYGYTF; CDR3nt: TGTGCCAGCAGCTGGGACGAGGGGCTCTATGGCTACACCTTC
j_gene: TRBJ2-1; d_gene: TRBD1; abundance: .; v_gene: TRBV13; CDR3aa: CASSWPFRGPDEQFF; CDR3nt: TGTGCCAGCAGCTGGCCGTTCAGGGGGCCTGATGAGCAGTTCTTC
j_gene: TRBJ1-5; d_gene: TRBD1; abundance: .; v_gene: TRBV18; CDR3aa: CASSPTGGGSNQPQHF; CDR3nt: TGTGCCAGCTCACCAACAGGGGGAGGGAGCAATCAGCCCCAGCATTTT
j_gene: TRBJ2-5; d_gene: .; abundance: .; v_gene: TRBV5-6; CDR3aa: CASSLEYGAARETQYF; CDR3nt: TGTGCCAGCAGCTTGGAGTACGGGGCGGCCCGGGAGACCCAGTACTTC
j_gene: TRBJ2-7; d_gene: .; abundance: .; v_gene: TRBV7-9; CDR3aa: CASRLDSYEQYF; CDR3nt: TGTGCCAGCAGATTGGACAGTTACGAGCAGTACTTC
j_gene: TRBJ2-1; d_gene: .; abundance: once; v_gene: TRBV6-1; CDR3aa: CATDLDGDSYNEQFF; CDR3nt: TGTGCCACCGACCTGGACGGGGACTCCTACAATGAGCAGTTCTTC
j_gene: TRBJ2-3; d_gene: .; abundance: .; v_gene: TRBV19; CDR3aa: CASSRGRAYTDTQYF; CDR3nt: TGTGCCAGTAGTAGGGGTAGGGCATACACAGATACGCAGTATTTT
j_gene: TRBJ2-1; d_gene: .; abundance: .; v_gene: TRBV7-9; CDR3aa: CASSPQGSLIGNEQFF; CDR3nt: TGTGCCAGCAGCCCACAGGGTTCCCTTATCGGCAATGAGCAGTTCTTC
j_gene: TRBJ2-1; d_gene: .; abundance: .; v_gene: TRBV6-6; CDR3aa: CASSQPPTNQVNEQFF; CDR3nt: TGTGCCAGCAGCCAGCCACCGACCAACCAGGTAAATGAGCAGTTCTTC
j_gene: TRBJ2-1; d_gene: .; abundance: .; v_gene: TRBV5-1; CDR3aa: CASSLSPFNEQFF; CDR3nt: TGCGCCAGCAGCCTCAGTCCGTTCAATGAGCAGTTCTTC
j_gene: TRBJ2-3; d_gene: .; abundance: .; v_gene: TRBV6-6; CDR3aa: CASGPPTDTQYF; CDR3nt: TGTGCCAGCGGCCCCCCCACAGATACGCAGTATTTT
j_gene: TRBJ2-1; d_gene: TRBD2; abundance: .; v_gene: TRBV5-4; CDR3aa: CASSLGTSGYNEQFF; CDR3nt: TGTGCCAGCAGCTTAGGGACTAGCGGCTACAATGAGCAGTTCTTC
j_gene: TRBJ2-3; d_gene: TRBD2; abundance: .; v_gene: TRBV13; CDR3aa: CASSLQGGKGTSGRSGTDTQYF; CDR3nt: TGTGCCAGCAGCTTACAGGGGGGGAAAGGGACTAGCGGGAGGAGCGGTACAGATACGCAGTATTTT
j_gene: TRBJ2-3; d_gene: .; abundance: .; v_gene: TRBV7-2; CDR3aa: CASSLRDGQMDTQYF; CDR3nt: TGTGCCAGCAGCTTGCGGGACGGTCAGATGGATACGCAGTATTTT
j_gene: TRBJ2-7; d_gene: .; abundance: .; v_gene: TRBV27; CDR3aa: CASRNPGTSSEQYF; CDR3nt: TGTGCCAGCAGAAACCCGGGGACAAGTTCCGAGCAGTACTTC
j_gene: TRBJ2-2; d_gene: TRBD2; abundance: .; v_gene: TRBV6-4; CDR3aa: CASTLAANTGELFF; CDR3nt: TGTGCCAGCACCCTAGCGGCGAACACCGGGGAGCTGTTTTTT
j_gene: TRBJ1-2; d_gene: TRBD1; abundance: .; v_gene: TRBV6-5; CDR3aa: CASSYSTGGEHGYTF; CDR3nt: TGTGCCAGCAGTTACTCGACAGGGGGCGAACATGGCTACACCTTC
j_gene: TRBJ1-4; d_gene: .; abundance: .; v_gene: TRBV12-5; CDR3aa: CASGMGGSEKLFF; CDR3nt: TGTGCTAGTGGAATGGGGGGGAGTGAAAAACTGTTTTTT
j_gene: TRBJ1-2; d_gene: .; abundance: .; v_gene: TRBV18; CDR3aa: CASSPLAGSQYGYTF; CDR3nt: TGTGCCAGCTCACCCTTAGCCGGGTCCCAATATGGCTACACCTTC